This T cell receptor (beta chain) came from a study of T-cell memory formation after mild COVID-19. This clonotype has only a few counts. TCRdb independently ran MiXCR on the 5' RACE reads; one entry per CDR3 protein. The sample lists 250,000 to 350,000 distinct CDR3 sequences, about a sixth seen once, with around 23% in the top ten. Germline V gene lookup returns CDR1 SGHAT and CDR2 FQNNGV. Trimming removed 2 bases at V and 11 bases at J, with 8 bases between. The CDR3 extends over 11 amino acids. Sequenced input: PBMCs or a T cell subset sorted from them (not recorded which). The rearrangement uses TRBV11-2 and TRBJ2-3, with D uncertain. This sequence originates from a young man who had mild COVID-19 (a few samples of this study predate the infection). Cell type and time point are not known. CDR3 sequence: CASSLSLLQYF. The CDR3 coding sequence is TGTGCCAGCAGCTTATCCCTGCTGCAGTATTTT.